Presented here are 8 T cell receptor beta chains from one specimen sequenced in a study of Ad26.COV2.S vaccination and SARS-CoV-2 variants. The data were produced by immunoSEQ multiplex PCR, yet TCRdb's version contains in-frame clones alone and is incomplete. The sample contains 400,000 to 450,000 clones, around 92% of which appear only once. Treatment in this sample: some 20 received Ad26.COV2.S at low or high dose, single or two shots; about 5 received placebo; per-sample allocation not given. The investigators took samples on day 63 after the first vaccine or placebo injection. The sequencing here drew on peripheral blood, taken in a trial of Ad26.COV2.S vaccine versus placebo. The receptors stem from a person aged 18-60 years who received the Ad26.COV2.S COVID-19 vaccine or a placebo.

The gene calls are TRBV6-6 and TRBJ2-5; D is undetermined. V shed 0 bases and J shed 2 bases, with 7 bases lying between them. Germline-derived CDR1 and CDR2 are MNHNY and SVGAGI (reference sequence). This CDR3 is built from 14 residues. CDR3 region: CASSYSNRQETQYF. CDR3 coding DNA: TGTGCCAGCAGTTACTCGAACAGACAAGAGACCCAGTACTTC.

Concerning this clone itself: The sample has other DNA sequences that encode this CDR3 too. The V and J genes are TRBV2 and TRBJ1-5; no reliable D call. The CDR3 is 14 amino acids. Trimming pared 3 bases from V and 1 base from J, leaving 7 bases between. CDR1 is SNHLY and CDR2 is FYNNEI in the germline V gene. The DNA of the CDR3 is TGTGCCAGCAGTGACACCGGGAGCAATCAGCCCCAGCATTTT. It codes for CASSDTGSNQPQHF.

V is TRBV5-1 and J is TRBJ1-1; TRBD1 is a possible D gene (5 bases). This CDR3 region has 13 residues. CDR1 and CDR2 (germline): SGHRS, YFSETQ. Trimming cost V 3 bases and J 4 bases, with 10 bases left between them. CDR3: CASSSPGGTEAFF. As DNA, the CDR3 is TGCGCCAGCAGCTCCCCGGGGGGCACTGAAGCTTTCTTT.

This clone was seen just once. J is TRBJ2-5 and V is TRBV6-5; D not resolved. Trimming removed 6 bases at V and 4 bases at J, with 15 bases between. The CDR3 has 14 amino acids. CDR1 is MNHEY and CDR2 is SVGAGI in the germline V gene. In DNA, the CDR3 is TGTGCCAGCAGCGCCCCCGGTGCAAGAGAGACCCAGTACTTC. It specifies CASSAPGARETQYF.

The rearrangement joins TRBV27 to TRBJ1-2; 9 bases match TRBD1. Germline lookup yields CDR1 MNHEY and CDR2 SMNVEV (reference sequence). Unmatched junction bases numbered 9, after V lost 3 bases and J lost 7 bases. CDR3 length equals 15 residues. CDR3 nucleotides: TGTGCCAGCAGTTTCGGACAGGGGAGGTTGGGTGGCTACACCTTC. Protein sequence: CASSFGQGRLGGYTF.

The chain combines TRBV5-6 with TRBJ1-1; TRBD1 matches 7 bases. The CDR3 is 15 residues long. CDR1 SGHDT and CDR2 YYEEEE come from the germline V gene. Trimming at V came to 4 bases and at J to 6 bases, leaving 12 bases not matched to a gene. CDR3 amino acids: CASSPWEGAGAEAFF. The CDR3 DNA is TGTGCCAGCAGCCCCTGGGAGGGGGCCGGGGCTGAAGCTTTCTTT.

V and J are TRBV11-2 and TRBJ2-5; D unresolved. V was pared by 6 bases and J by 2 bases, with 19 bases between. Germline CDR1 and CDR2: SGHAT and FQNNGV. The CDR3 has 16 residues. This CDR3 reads CASSKKPIHPQETQYF. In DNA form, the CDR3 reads TGTGCCAGCAGTAAAAAACCGATTCATCCACAAGAGACCCAGTACTTC.

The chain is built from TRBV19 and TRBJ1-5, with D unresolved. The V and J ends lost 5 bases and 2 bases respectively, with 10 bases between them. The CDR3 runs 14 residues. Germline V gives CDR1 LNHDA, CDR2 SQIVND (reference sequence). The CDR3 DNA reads TGTGCCAGTAGTGTGTGGGGAGGCAATCAGCCCCAGCATTTT. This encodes CASSVWGGNQPQHF.